These 16 T cell receptor beta chains share one sample of origin, sequenced in a study of blood T cell repertoires in COVID-19. Clones were read by immunoSEQ multiplex PCR, and TCRdb kept only the in-frame ones, dropping some. The data show tens of thousands of clones, over 65% seen once. Sequenced: peripheral blood. These receptor sequences come from a human donor in a cohort sampled during active COVID-19.

This clone appeared a few times. J is TRBJ1-1 and V is TRBV18; D ambiguous. CDR3 size: 13 residues. Trimming removed 4 bases at V and 4 bases at J, with 10 bases between. Germline assignment: CDR1 KGHSH and CDR2 LQKENI. The CDR3 bases are TGTGCCAGCTCACGGGAGTATGGCACTGAAGCTTTCTTT. Amino acids: CASSREYGTEAFF. Combining the CDR3 with reference TRBV18 and TRBJ1-1 gives the whole variable domain NAGVMQNPRHLVRRRGQEARLRCSPMKGHSHVYWYRQLPEEGLKFMVYLQKENIIDESGMPKERFSAEFPKEGPSILRIQQVVRGDSAAYFCASSREYGTEAFFGQGTRLTVV.

This chain joins TRBV5-8 and TRBJ1-1; TRBD1 matches at 8 bases. V dropped 2 bases and J dropped 7; count of bases not matched to a gene: 4. The CDR3 totals 13 residues. CDR1 and CDR2 from the germline V gene are SGHTS and YDEGEE. The CDR3 region has the DNA TGTGCCAGCAGCTTCGACAGGGGCCATGAAGCTTTCTTT. Its protein product is CASSFDRGHEAFF.

The rearrangement joins TRBV7-6 to TRBJ2-1; D unclear. The CDR3 consists of 15 residues. In germline, CDR1 is SGHVS, CDR2 FNYEAQ. Between the trimmed V and J ends, which lost 2 bases and 0 bases, there was a span of 8 bases. Written as DNA, the CDR3 is TGTGCCAGCAGCTTAATCCTGAGCTCCTACAATGAGCAGTTCTTC. This gives the protein CASSLILSSYNEQFF.

The J gene is TRBJ2-1, the V gene TRBV2; 12 bases map to TRBD2. V dropped 6 bases and J dropped 1; count of bases not matched to a gene: 4. Germline V CDR1 and CDR2: SNHLY, FYNNEI. The CDR3 is 16 residues long. CDR3 in amino acids: CASRPLAGGSYNEQFF. CDR3 coding DNA: TGTGCCAGCAGGCCACTAGCGGGGGGATCCTACAATGAGCAGTTCTTC.

CDR3 amino acids: CASREGADTQYF. The CDR3 DNA reads TGCGCCAGCAGAGAGGGAGCCGATACGCAGTATTTT. This chain links TRBV5-1 with TRBJ2-3, with D perhaps matching TRBD2 (5 bases). Trimming shortened V by 5 bases and J by 6 bases, and 10 bases separated the two germline ends. This CDR3 has 12 residues. In germline, CDR1 is SGHRS, CDR2 YFSETQ.

This clone occurred a few times. The chain has TRBV9 and TRBJ1-4; D is uncertain. The CDR3 has 14 amino acids. The germline V gene has CDR1 SGDLS and CDR2 YYNGEE. The germline V and J ends were trimmed by 1 base and 6 bases, with 10 bases remaining between them. The CDR3 reads CASSVNGGHEKLFF. The CDR3 DNA reads TGTGCCAGCAGCGTAAATGGAGGTCATGAAAAACTGTTTTTT.

This rearrangement joins TRBV15 to TRBJ2-7, with 15 bases identical to TRBD2. The germline CDR1 and CDR2 sequences are LNHNV and YYDKDF (reference sequence). The CDR3 has 15 residues. The J segment lost 7 bases and the V segment lost 1 base, leaving 2 bases of the junction unmatched. CDR3 bases: TGTGCCACCAGCAGAGGGACTAGCGGGAGGGGAGAGCAGTACTTC. This encodes CATSRGTSGRGEQYF.

The chain has TRBV27 and TRBJ2-1; 11 positions match TRBD2. Unmatched junction bases numbered 8, after V lost 6 bases and J lost 7 bases. The CDR3 has 15 amino acids. Germline values: CDR1 MNHEY, CDR2 SMNVEV (reference sequence). The CDR3 DNA follows: TGTGCCAGCAGCCAACTAGCGGGAGTTATTAATGAGCAGTTCTTC. Translating gives CASSQLAGVINEQFF.

The chain combines TRBV28 with TRBJ1-1; perhaps TRBD1 as D (6 bases). This CDR3 spans 14 amino acids. V was clipped by 5 bases and J by 1 base, with 11 bases between them. CDR1 and CDR2 (germline): MDHEN, SYDVKM. This CDR3 reads CASSAPQGNTEAFF. The CDR3 DNA sequence: TGTGCCAGCAGTGCCCCACAGGGGAACACTGAAGCTTTCTTT.

J is TRBJ1-6 and V is TRBV3-1 (or the pseudogene TRBV3-2); no definite D call. The V end was cut by 0 bases, the J end by 14 bases, with 8 bases between. Looked up from germline, CDR1 is LGHDT and CDR2 is YNNKEL (reference sequence). This CDR3 contains 12 residues. The CDR3 DNA reads as TGTGCCAGCAGCCAAGATTCACTGACCCTCCACTTT. It yields the protein CASSQDSLTLHF.

This chain joins TRBV7-2 and TRBJ2-5; D possibly corresponds to TRBD2 (6 bases). V shed 5 bases and J shed 2 bases, with 24 bases lying between them. Germline CDR1 is SGHTA and CDR2 is FQGNSA. This CDR3 has 18 residues. The CDR3 reads CASSRRDSPTHTQETQYF. DNA of the CDR3: TGTGCCAGCAGCCGCCGGGACTCACCCACGCATACTCAAGAGACCCAGTACTTC.

This clone was seen a single time. The genes are TRBV6-5 and TRBJ2-7; TRBD2 is a possible D gene (6 bases). The CDR3 runs 15 residues. The V end was cut by 2 bases, the J end by 2 bases, with 13 bases between. CDR1 MNHEY and CDR2 SVGAGI come from the germline V gene. CDR3 sequence reads: CASSYRHGGTYEQYF. Here the CDR3 DNA reads TGTGCCAGCAGTTACAGACACGGGGGTACCTACGAGCAGTACTTC.

The rearrangement joins TRBV11-2 to TRBJ2-7; 11 bases line up with TRBD1. CDR1 SGHAT and CDR2 FQNNGV come from the germline V gene. The junction had 6 bases not matched to a gene; V was cut back by 1 base and J by 4 bases. The CDR3 has 16 residues. Here the CDR3 reads CASSLAGTGGWYEQYF. The DNA for the CDR3 is TGTGCCAGCAGCTTAGCCGGGACAGGGGGTTGGTACGAGCAGTACTTC.

This clone has just a few counts. The V gene is TRBV5-5, the J gene TRBJ1-4, with D possibly matching TRBD1 (6 bases). Germline V gives CDR1 SGHKS, CDR2 YYEKEE (reference sequence). Between the trimmed V and J ends, which lost 0 bases and 7 bases, there was a span of 10 bases. The CDR3 runs 14 residues. This CDR3 is CASSLGIGGEKLFF. The CDR3 coding sequence is TGTGCCAGCAGCTTGGGGATAGGGGGTGAAAAACTGTTTTTT.

The chain carries TRBV19 and TRBJ2-1; D is unclear. The CDR3 covers 11 residues. Trimming removed 8 bases at V and 6 bases at J, with 8 bases between. Germline V CDR1 and CDR2: LNHDA, SQIVND (reference sequence). CDR3 amino acids: CASGDLNEQFF. The CDR3 bases are TGTGCCAGTGGAGATCTCAATGAGCAGTTCTTC.

The V and J genes are TRBV5-1 and TRBJ2-1; TRBD2 matches at 7 bases. The germline V gene encodes CDR1 SGHRS and CDR2 YFSETQ. The CDR3 spans 17 residues. Trimming removed 0 bases from V and 8 bases from J; junction bases left unmatched: 14. The CDR3: CASSLGGRGGSIYEQFF. The CDR3 DNA reads TGCGCCAGCAGCTTGGGAGGGCGTGGCGGGAGTATCTATGAGCAGTTCTTC.